This passage covers 15 T cell receptor beta chains from one sample sequenced in a study of glioma-infiltrating T cells. The iRepertoire nested amplicon-rescue multiplex PCR amplified TCR alpha and beta CDR3s from RNA. Each CDR3 protein gets one entry after TCRdb re-called the multiplex PCR reads with MiXCR. The sample includes about 12,000 distinct CDR3 sequences, about a quarter of them seen just once. Sequencing input: glioma tissue, nonneoplastic brain tissue, or PBMCs (not recorded which). These receptors all stem from a human donor with low-grade glioma or glioblastoma, undergoing nonglioma brain surgery, or in good health (not recorded which).

Of note for this clonotype: Possible read error: a much larger clone is one base away. The chain couples TRBV20-1 to TRBJ2-5; 7 nucleotides align to TRBD2. Germline CDR1 DFQATT, CDR2 SNEGSKA (reference sequence). The CDR3 extends over 15 amino acids. The CDR3 nucleotides read TGCAGTGCTAGTTTATCGGGAGGACTTCAAGAGACCAAGTACTTC. Amino acids: CSASLSGGLQETKYF.

In this sample, this clonotype turned up many times. The chain carries TRBV6-1 and TRBJ1-3; D not certain. The V and J ends lost 7 bases and 0 bases respectively, with 7 bases between them. Germline lookup yields CDR1 MNHNS and CDR2 SASEGT. The CDR3 contains 13 residues. The CDR3 is CASTSNSGNTIYF. The CDR3 coding sequence is TGTGCCAGCACCAGCAACTCTGGAAACACCATATATTTT.

This clonotype was detected a few times. The chain carries TRBV12-3 or TRBV12-4 and TRBJ2-3; the D is unclear. This CDR3 contains 14 residues. V was clipped by 5 bases and J by 1 base, with 10 bases between them. The CDR3 DNA is TGTGCCAGCAGTCCCAGTATAGGCACAGATACGCAGTATTTT. Protein sequence: CASSPSIGTDTQYF.

The chain uses TRBV28 and TRBJ2-1, with unresolved D. This CDR3 spans 13 amino acids. The germline gives CDR1 MDHEN, CDR2 SYDVKM. DNA for the CDR3: TGTGTTAGCAGTTTTACCGCATACAATGAGCAGTTCTTC. Amino acid sequence: CVSSFTAYNEQFF.

The chain combines TRBV5-1 with TRBJ2-7; 8 bases align to TRBD1. CDR1 is SGHRS and CDR2 is YFSETQ in the germline V gene. The CDR3 contains 16 residues. V lost 3 bases, J lost 5 bases, and 13 bases stayed unmatched. The CDR3 bases are TGCGCCAGCAGCTGGAGGACAGGGATGCTCCTAAACGAGCAGTACTTC. Translating gives CASSWRTGMLLNEQYF.

The chain has TRBV2 and TRBJ1-5; D gene ambiguous. The CDR3 spans 18 residues. Germline CDR1 reads SNHLY; CDR2 reads FYNNEI. The V end lost 4 bases, the J end lost 5 bases, and 24 bases lay between the germline ends. In DNA form, the CDR3 reads TGTGCCAGCAGTGGATCGTACTCGGGATCCTCAATTTATCAGCCCCAGCATTTT. It yields the protein CASSGSYSGSSIYQPQHF.

This clonotype was seen at least ten times. The rearrangement joins TRBV4-2 to TRBJ2-5; D is perhaps TRBD1 or TRBD2 (5 bases each). V was clipped by 0 bases and J by 0 bases, with 11 bases between them. Germline-derived CDR1 and CDR2 are LGHNA and YNFKEQ. The CDR3 has 16 residues. DNA for the CDR3: TGTGCCAGCAGCCAAGATCTGGGGGAAAACCAAGAGACCCAGTACTTC. Translating gives CASSQDLGENQETQYF.

A word on this clonotype: A much larger clonotype is one base distant, so this may be a read error. This chain connects TRBV27 to TRBJ2-7, with D hard to call. The CDR3 has 15 amino acids. The germline CDR1 and CDR2 sequences are MNHEY and SMNVEV (reference sequence). Trimming shortened V by 6 bases and J by 0 bases, and 15 bases separated the two germline ends. Here the CDR3 reads CASSKTDSPSYEQYF. In nucleotides, the CDR3 is TGTGCCAGCAGCAAGACCGACTCGCCCTCCTACGAGCAGTACTTC.

As regards this clonotype: A much larger clonotype is one base distant, so this may be a read error. The V call is TRBV24-1, the J call TRBJ2-2; 7 nucleotides agree with TRBD2. The germline V gene encodes CDR1 KGHDR and CDR2 SFDVKD. The CDR3 covers 13 residues. This CDR3 is CSVAGEISGELFF. The CDR3 DNA is TGTTCAGTTGCGGGAGAAATTAGCGGGGAGCTGTTTTTT.

This clonotype was seen at least ten times. The V call is TRBV28, the J call TRBJ2-2; D is perhaps TRBD1 (5 bases). The germline V gene has CDR1 MDHEN and CDR2 SYDVKM. V was pared by 2 bases and J by 12 bases, with 19 bases between. This CDR3 spans 15 amino acids. The CDR3 sequence is CASSLGQGFRQKLFF. CDR3 nucleotide sequence: TGTGCCAGCAGTTTAGGGCAGGGATTTCGACAGAAGCTGTTTTTT.

As for this clonotype: A read error may be the cause here, since a much bigger clone is one base away. The chain is built from TRBV7-9 and TRBJ2-3; 7 nucleotides match TRBD2. After removal of 2 bases from V and 13 bases from J, the junction contained 12 bases not matched to a gene. Germline-derived CDR1 and CDR2 are SEHNR and FQNEAQ (reference sequence). CDR3 length: 14 residues. The CDR3 DNA follows: TGTGCCAGCAGCTTAATTGGGAGGGGAGGAACGAAGTATTTT. Translated: CASSLIGRGGTKYF.

This clonotype occurred many times. This CDR3 reads CASSFLLGGGTEAFF. In nucleotides, the CDR3 is TGTGCCAGCAGTTTCCTCCTTGGGGGGGGCACTGAAGCTTTCTTT. This chain links TRBV28 with TRBJ1-1, with D maybe TRBD1 (5 bases). Germline lookup yields CDR1 MDHEN and CDR2 SYDVKM. Trimming pared 3 bases from V and 4 bases from J, leaving 15 bases between. The CDR3 spans 15 residues.

The chain links TRBV7-6 to TRBJ1-3; a possible D gene is TRBD1 (5 bases). Germline lookup yields CDR1 SGHVS and CDR2 FNYEAQ. The CDR3 is 15 residues long. V was cut by 0 bases and J by 1 base, with 7 bases left in between. CDR3 nucleotides: TGTGCCAGCAGCTTAGCAAAGGGGTCTGGAAACACCATATATTTT. Its translation: CASSLAKGSGNTIYF.

The sample holds many counts of this clonotype. The chain uses TRBV20-1 and TRBJ2-1; D gene ambiguous. The CDR3 sequence is 13 residues long. Germline V CDR1 and CDR2: DFQATT, SNEGSKA (reference sequence). V lost 2 bases and J lost 4, with 9 bases in between. This chain's CDR3 is CSARKSVYNEQFF. The CDR3 DNA is TGCAGTGCTAGAAAGTCGGTGTACAATGAGCAGTTCTTC.

About this clonotype: It may be a read error: a sequence one base away is much more abundant. The genes are TRBV29-1 and TRBJ2-3, with D uncertain. CDR1 and CDR2 from the germline V gene are SQVTM and ANQGSEA. The CDR3 length is 13 residues. V lost 3 bases and J 0 bases, leaving 7 bases between the germline ends. The CDR3 DNA is TGCAGCGTTGACGACGGGAGCACAGATACGCAGTATTTT. Its protein is CSVDDGSTDTQYF.